A single sample is the source of the 11 T cell receptor beta chains below, sequenced in a study of tumor and adjacent non-tumor tissue in lung cancer (dated by TCRdb to the late 2010s). RNA was isolated from bulk, unsorted tissue, and RNA quality was assessed with a NanoDrop ND-1000 and an Agilent 2100. The library was built by means of multiplex PCR. The sequencer listed for this sample is Illumina HiSeq 2500. TCRbeta libraries were built by three rounds of nested PCR using primers (Table S4), following protocols modified from ARM-PCR. TCRdb's own reprocessing of the public reads used fastp at Q25 and MiXCR and kept productive beta chains. For every CDR3 protein sequence, its rows merge into one entry that carries the most common genes and DNA. In all, the sample holds 120,000 or so distinct CDR3 sequences, and approximately 66% of those were seen once. The biggest ten clones account for 10% to 15% of the sample.

The sequencing input was lung tumor tissue. The source of these receptors is a man in his thirties or forties with non-small cell lung cancer.

Points on this clonotype: The conserved phenylalanine or tryptophan is not found at the CDR3 terminus, so this likely reflects a read error. The gene calls are TRBV29-1 and TRBJ2-5; D may match TRBD1 or TRBD2 (6 bases each). Germline-derived CDR1 and CDR2 are SQVTM and ANQGSEA. V gave up 7 bases and J gave up 5 bases, with 20 bases separating them. There are 14 residues in the CDR3. CDR3 in DNA: TGCAGCGCCATGACTAGGGGGAGTTTGGAGACCCAGTACCTC. It yields the protein CSAMTRGSLETQYL.

The chain has TRBV30 and TRBJ2-1; the match to TRBD2 covers 13 bases. This CDR3 is built from 14 residues. The germline CDR1 and CDR2 sequences are GTSNPN and SVGIG (reference sequence). J lost 8 bases, V lost 4 bases, and 5 bases had no gene match. The CDR3 region is CAWTLGLAGDEQFF. CDR3 in DNA: TGTGCCTGGACCCTCGGACTAGCGGGAGATGAGCAGTTCTTC. The whole variable domain, remainder taken from reference TRBV30 and TRBJ2-1, is SQTIHQWPATLVQPVGSPLSLECTVEGTSNPNLYWYRQAAGRGLQLLFYSVGIGQISSEVPQNLSASRPQDRQFILSSKKLLLSDSGFYLCAWTLGLAGDEQFFGPGTRLTVL.

Concerning this clonotype itself: A much larger clone lies one base from this, so it may be a read error. This chain links TRBV12-3 or TRBV12-4 with TRBJ1-1; no reliable D call. V was pared by 5 bases and J by 3 bases, with 7 bases between. The CDR3 consists of 12 residues. CDR3 DNA sequence: TGTGCCAGCAGTCAAGCGGACACTGAAGCTTTCTTT. It is translated as CASSQADTEAFF.

In this sample, this clonotype turned up once. Since a much larger clone is just one base distant, this may be a read error. V and J are TRBV13 and TRBJ2-3; D ambiguous. The V gene lost 0 bases and the J gene lost 11 bases, with 3 bases spanning the gap. CDR1 PRHDT and CDR2 FYEKMQ come from the germline V gene (reference sequence). This CDR3 region has 10 residues. The CDR3 reads CASSLGRQYF. The CDR3 region has the DNA TGTGCCAGCAGCTTAGGCAGGCAGTATTTT.

The gene calls are TRBV20-1 and TRBJ2-7, with 7 positions matching TRBD1. The CDR3 has 13 amino acids. The J segment lost 11 bases and the V segment lost 6 bases, leaving 16 bases of the junction unmatched. Per the germline V gene, CDR1 is DFQATT and CDR2 is SNEGSKA (reference sequence). The CDR3 nucleotides are TGCAGTGCCCTGGACAGGACGACCTACGGGAAGTACTTC. Translated: CSALDRTTYGKYF.

Worth noting for this clonotype: At one boundary the junction diverges from the germline segment, which might be a read error. The chain uses TRBV7-9 and TRBJ1-5, with 7 bases fitting TRBD1. Germline V gene data show CDR1 as SEHNR and CDR2 as FQNEAQ (reference sequence). The CDR3 has 15 residues. CDR3 in amino acids: CASSLGTGDNQPQHF. The DNA for the CDR3 is TGTGCCAGCAGCTTAGGAACAGGGGACAATCAGCCTCAGCATTTT.

Concerning this clonotype: A read error may produce the germline difference seen at one junction end. The chain joins TRBV6-6 to TRBJ2-1; 12 bases fit TRBD2. CDR1 is MNHNY, CDR2 SVGAGI, per germline (reference sequence). The CDR3 runs 15 residues. The CDR3 DNA reads as TGTGCCAGCAGTGATAGACTAGCGGGGGCCAATGACCAGTCCTTC. Translated: CASSDRLAGANDQSF.

To note about this clonotype: Its ends do not fully match the called genes, so a read error is possible. The chain is built from TRBV24-1 and TRBJ2-5; perhaps TRBD1 as D (7 bases). This CDR3 has 14 amino acids. The germline gives CDR1 KGHDR, CDR2 SFDVKD. In DNA form, the CDR3 reads TGTGCCACCAATGATAGGGGGCGCGGGGAGACCCAATACTTC. As protein: CATNDRGRGETQYF.

This clonotype is a singleton in its sample. One base away lies a much larger clone, so this may be a sequencing read error. The chain is built from TRBV6-5 and TRBJ2-1, with D possibly matching TRBD1 (5 bases). Germline V gives CDR1 MNHEY, CDR2 SVGAGI. The CDR3 runs 13 residues. Here the CDR3 reads CASSRTPYSEQFF. The DNA for the CDR3 is TGTGCCAGCAGTCGGACACCCTACAGTGAGCAGTTCTTC.

This clonotype was detected only a few times. V is TRBV5-6 and J is TRBJ1-1; no firm D call. Germline V gene sequence: CDR1 SGHDT, CDR2 YYEEEE. The CDR3 is 12 amino acids. Between the trimmed V and J ends, which lost 1 base and 8 bases, there was a span of 9 bases. The CDR3 reads CASSLWAEEAFF. CDR3 bases: TGTGCCAGCAGCTTGTGGGCAGAGGAAGCTTTCTTT.

This rearrangement joins TRBV11-3 to TRBJ2-7; D remains ambiguous. Germline values: CDR1 SGHNT, CDR2 YENEEA. This CDR3 is built from 14 residues. Between the trimmed V and J ends, which lost 4 bases and 3 bases, there was a span of 13 bases. CDR3 protein: CASSYILRHYEQYF. The CDR3 coding sequence is TGTGCCAGCAGCTATATCCTCCGGCACTACGAGCAGTACTTC. The full variable domain, rest sourced from reference TRBV11-3 and TRBJ2-7, is EAGVVQSPRYKIIEKKQPVAFWCNPISGHNTLYWYLQNLGQGPELLIRYENEEAVDDSQLPKDRFSAERLKGVDSTLKIQPAELGDSAVYLCASSYILRHYEQYFGPGTRLTVT.